This is a list of T cell receptor beta chains from one sample in a study of CD8 T cells in ankylosing spondylitis. TCRdb called the 5' RACE reads again in MiXCR, with one record for every CDR3 protein. The sample lists fewer than 650,000 distinct CDR3 sequences; roughly 13% were seen once. Sample: blood, either unsorted or a sorted T cell fraction (not recorded which). The receptor set was obtained from a male donor with ankylosing spondylitis. Both conserved end residues are part of each CDR3. Each record gives: V gene, D gene, clone size, CDR3 length, J gene, CDR3 DNA, CDR3 protein. A D gene is named only where the DNA matches it firmly. The listing skips clone size in some rows; elsewhere it reads once, few, many or a size class.

TRBV12-3/TRBV12-4	TRBD2	many	17	TRBJ2-1	TGTGCCAGCAGTCCGAGAGCGGGAGGCCTCTCCTACAATGAGCAGTTCTTC	CASSPRAGGLSYNEQFF
TRBV5-1	.	.	13	TRBJ1-1	TGCGCCAGCTTGGAAGGGGCAGGTTCGAAAGCTTTCTTT	CASLEGAGSKAFF
TRBV11-2	.	.	15	TRBJ2-7	TGTGCCAGCAGCCCGGAGGACAGACTCACCTACGAGCAGTACTTC	CASSPEDRLTYEQYF
TRBV25-1	.	.	13	TRBJ1-2	TGTGCCAGCAGTAGCGGGGGCTTCCATGGCTACACCTTC	CASSSGGFHGYTF
TRBV28	TRBD2	few	14	TRBJ2-2	TGTGCCAGCATTCGGACTAGCGGGTCCGGGGAGCTGTTTTTT	CASIRTSGSGELFF
TRBV7-9	.	many	15	TRBJ1-3	TGTGCCAGCAGCCCTGGACAGTTCTCTGGAAACACCATATATTTT	CASSPGQFSGNTIYF
TRBV6-2/TRBV6-3	TRBD2	few	15	TRBJ2-3	TGTGCCAGCACCGCTAGCGGGATCCTCACAGATACGCAGTATTTT	CASTASGILTDTQYF
TRBV6-1	.	few	13	TRBJ1-2	TGTGCCAGCAGTCCTACAGGGAATGGGGGCTACACCTTC	CASSPTGNGGYTF
TRBV6-2/TRBV6-3	.	.	15	TRBJ2-6	TGTGCCAGCAGTCGACATCGCTCTGGGGCCAACGTCCTGACTTTC	CASSRHRSGANVLTF
TRBV12-3/TRBV12-4	.	.	14	TRBJ1-3	TGTGCCAGTGCAGGGTACCCCTCTGGAAACACCATATATTTT	CASAGYPSGNTIYF
TRBV19	.	.	14	TRBJ2-1	TGTGCCAGTAGTATCGCAGTTGGGATCGCTGGGCAGTTCTTC	CASSIAVGIAGQFF
TRBV7-2	.	many	15	TRBJ1-5	TGTGCCAGCAGCTTAGATGGGGATAGCAATCAGCCCCAGCATTTT	CASSLDGDSNQPQHF
TRBV12-3/TRBV12-4	.	few	15	TRBJ1-3	TGTGCCAGCAGTTTAATCGGTCCCTCTGGAAACACCATATATTTT	CASSLIGPSGNTIYF
TRBV5-1	.	.	15	TRBJ2-2	TGCGCCAGCGCGAGTCGTGGGGTTAACACCGGGGAGCTGTTTTTT	CASASRGVNTGELFF
TRBV5-1	.	.	15	TRBJ2-6	TGCGCCAGCATGGTGGGGTACTCTGGGGCCAACGTCCTGACTTTC	CASMVGYSGANVLTF
TRBV11-1	TRBD2	.	18	TRBJ2-5	TGTGCCAGCAGCTTAGTTGGCCCCCTAGCGGATATCCAAGAGACCCAGTACTTC	CASSLVGPLADIQETQYF
TRBV27	.	.	12	TRBJ2-1	TGTGCCAGCAGTTTACGAGGTATTGAGCAGTTCTTC	CASSLRGIEQFF
TRBV2	TRBD1	.	15	TRBJ1-3	TGTGCCAGCAGTGCAGGACAGGGCATTGGAAACACCATATATTTT	CASSAGQGIGNTIYF
TRBV6-1	.	few	16	TRBJ2-2	TGTGCCAGCCAAGAAAAACGAAGGGCGAACACCGGGGAGCTGTTTTTT	CASQEKRRANTGELFF
TRBV20-1	.	many	13	TRBJ1-3	TGCAGTGCCCTACAGGGTCTGGGAAACACCATATATTTT	CSALQGLGNTIYF
TRBV7-2	TRBD2	few	15	TRBJ2-2	TGTGCCAGCAGCTTAGAACTAGCGGGAGCTGGGGAGCTGTTTTTT	CASSLELAGAGELFF
TRBV5-1	.	few	14	TRBJ1-2	TGCGCCAGCAGCACCGCCAGGGAGGGCTATGGCTACACCTTC	CASSTAREGYGYTF
TRBV12-3/TRBV12-4	TRBD1	many	16	TRBJ2-5	TGTGCCAGCACCCCAGGGTGGACAGGGGTTTCAGAGACCCAGTACTTC	CASTPGWTGVSETQYF
TRBV9	TRBD1	.	17	TRBJ1-2	TGTGCCAGCAGCGCAGAGACAGGGGGCGCTTTTAACTATGGCTACACCTTC	CASSAETGGAFNYGYTF
TRBV20-1	TRBD1	many	15	TRBJ2-1	TGCAGTGCTAGGCTCCGGGACAGGGGGTCGGGTGAGCAGTTCTTC	CSARLRDRGSGEQFF
TRBV15	.	.	15	TRBJ2-1	TGTGCCACCAGCAGAGTCCTTGGCAGGGACAATGAGCAGTTCTTC	CATSRVLGRDNEQFF
TRBV6-6	.	few	13	TRBJ2-5	TGTGCCAGCACCCGGGATTTACAAGAGACCCAGTACTTC	CASTRDLQETQYF
TRBV5-5	.	few	15	TRBJ2-5	TGTGCCAGCAGCCGCGCAGGGGGAGGAGAAGAGACCCAGTACTTC	CASSRAGGGEETQYF
TRBV5-5	TRBD1	.	14	TRBJ1-2	TGTGCCAGCTCACCGGGACAGGGGATTTATGGCTACACCTTC	CASSPGQGIYGYTF
TRBV3-1	TRBD1	.	15	TRBJ1-2	TGTGCCAGCAGCCAAGAGGTGACAGGGACCTATGGCTACACCTTC	CASSQEVTGTYGYTF
TRBV24-1	.	few	11	TRBJ2-5	TGTGCCACCAGTGATTTGGGGACCCAGTACTTC	CATSDLGTQYF
TRBV15	.	few	18	TRBJ2-3	TGTGCCACCAGCAGAGATGGGAGAGTCAAGGCCCGGACCTATACGCAGTATTTT	CATSRDGRVKARTYTQYF
TRBV5-1	TRBD1	.	13	TRBJ1-2	TGCGCCAGCAGCTTGGAGGGACAGGGGAGATCCACCTTC	CASSLEGQGRSTF
TRBV10-3	.	few	15	TRBJ2-7	TGTGCCATCAGCGAGACCGGGCCCCCGGAATACGAGCAGTACTTC	CAISETGPPEYEQYF
TRBV3-1	.	many	12	TRBJ2-3	TGTGCCAGCAGCCAACTCACAGATACGCAGTATTTT	CASSQLTDTQYF
TRBV7-8	.	many	15	TRBJ2-7	TGTGCCAGCAGCTTACGGGCGGGGAGCTCCTACGAGCAGTACTTC	CASSLRAGSSYEQYF
TRBV7-9	.	.	13	TRBJ2-5	TGTGCCAGCAGCTTTAACAGCCAAGAGACCCAGTACTTC	CASSFNSQETQYF
TRBV5-1	TRBD2	many	15	TRBJ2-1	TGCGCCAGCAGCTTAGCGGGGGGCACCTACAATGAGCAGTTCTTC	CASSLAGGTYNEQFF
TRBV20-1	TRBD2	.	14	TRBJ2-7	TGCAGTGCTAGGGCTAGCGGGTACTCCTACGAGCAGTACTTC	CSARASGYSYEQYF
TRBV7-2	.	many	14	TRBJ2-7	TGTGCCAGCAGCTTAGAGAGGGAGGTCGACGAGCAGTACTTC	CASSLEREVDEQYF
TRBV29-1	.	.	15	TRBJ1-1	TGCAGCGTTGAAGTTGCTCAGGGGTGGAACACTGAAGCTTTCTTT	CSVEVAQGWNTEAFF
TRBV29-1	.	many	18	TRBJ2-7	TGCAGCGTTGAAGAGCGGGGCCGAGGGATGGCCATCCAGCGGGAGCAGTACTTC	CSVEERGRGMAIQREQYF
TRBV5-6	.	few	16	TRBJ1-4	TGTGCCAGCAGCTTGGACAGGTCGGCGCAGCGTGAAAAACTGTTTTTT	CASSLDRSAQREKLFF
TRBV7-9	TRBD2	.	16	TRBJ2-2	TGTGCCAGCAGCTCCCTTGGGAGCGGGAGCACCGGGGAGCTGTTTTTT	CASSSLGSGSTGELFF
TRBV7-9	.	many	15	TRBJ1-1	TGTGCCAGCAGCTTAGGTGCGGGGTTCAACACTGAAGCTTTCTTT	CASSLGAGFNTEAFF
TRBV12-5	.	.	13	TRBJ1-1	TGTGCTAGTGGTTTGGAAGGGGACACTGAAGCTTTCTTT	CASGLEGDTEAFF
TRBV7-6	TRBD2	few	17	TRBJ2-7	TGTGCCAGCAGCAGTACTAGCGTCCCGATTGAATCCTACGAGCAGTACTTC	CASSSTSVPIESYEQYF